These T cell receptor beta chains were read from a single sample in a study of T cells in Graves' hyperthyroidism and ophthalmopathy. MiXCR, run by TCRdb on the multiplex PCR reads, gives a single entry per CDR3 protein. The table lists under 400,000 distinct CDR3 sequences, approximately 25% of them singletons. The sample taken for sequencing was blood. The receptors derive from a man aged 50 to 60 with Graves' hyperthyroidism. Each CDR3 is given with its conserved first and last residue. The D gene is left open where the match is weak. Expanded clones are given a class, and other clones once, few, many or no size at all.

d_gene	v_gene	abundance	j_gene	CDR3nt	CDR3aa
TRBD2	TRBV6-5	-	TRBJ2-7	TGTGCCAGCAGTTACGCCACTAGCGGGATATACGAGCAGTACTTC	CASSYATSGIYEQYF
-	TRBV6-6	-	TRBJ2-1	TGTGCCAGCAGTTACAGAAGGCAGAAATACAATGAGCAGTTCTTC	CASSYRRQKYNEQFF
TRBD1	TRBV27	few	TRBJ2-3	TGTGCCACCAAGACAGGGCGCACAGATACGCAGTATTTT	CATKTGRTDTQYF
-	TRBV24-1	-	TRBJ2-1	TGTGCCACCAGTGAGGTCGGGATCGGGGTCCATGAGCAGTTCTTC	CATSEVGIGVHEQFF
TRBD2	TRBV13	-	TRBJ2-7	TGTGCCAGCAGCGCCAGCCTAGCGGGGGGGGTCTACGAGCAGTACTTC	CASSASLAGGVYEQYF
-	TRBV24-1	many	TRBJ2-3	TGTGCCACTGATGACGGGAGTGCAGATACGCAGTATTTT	CATDDGSADTQYF
-	TRBV28	few	TRBJ2-1	TGTGCCAGCAGTTTAGGGGGCGGGACGTTAGCGGAGCAGTTCTTC	CASSLGGGTLAEQFF
TRBD2	TRBV2	few	TRBJ2-7	TGTGCCAGCAGTGGGGTCGGGGGGTCCTACGAGCAGTACTTC	CASSGVGGSYEQYF
TRBD2	TRBV6-1	many	TRBJ2-1	TGTGCCAGCGGATCAGCGGGAGGGGTGGGGCAGTTCTTC	CASGSAGGVGQFF
-	TRBV6-1	few	TRBJ2-4	TGTGCCAGCAGCCCGACGTTAAGACGGGGCATTCAGTACTTC	CASSPTLRRGIQYF
-	TRBV24-1	-	TRBJ1-2	TGTGCCACCAGTGACTCGTCTTTATCATCGTCCGGCAGCCCCCGGGGCTACACCTTC	CATSDSSLSSSGSPRGYTF
TRBD1	TRBV24-1	-	TRBJ2-2	TGTGCCACCAGGAGGGCGACAGGGCTTAACACCGGGGAGCTGTTTTTT	CATRRATGLNTGELFF
-	TRBV7-9	few	TRBJ1-1	TGTGCCAGCGCAACAACAAGCGCTGAAGCTTTCTTT	CASATTSAEAFF
-	TRBV13	-	TRBJ2-1	TGTGCCAGCAGCCCACTCGTTAACAGCTACAATGAGCAGTTCTTC	CASSPLVNSYNEQFF
-	TRBV12-3/TRBV12-4	many	TRBJ2-7	TGTGCCAGCAGCGAGGGGGTCCACGAGCAGTACTTC	CASSEGVHEQYF
TRBD1	TRBV11-1	-	TRBJ2-7	TGTGCCAGCAGCTACCAGGGACAGTCCTACGAGCAGTACTTC	CASSYQGQSYEQYF
TRBD2	TRBV12-5	many	TRBJ2-7	TGTGCTAGTGGTCTAGCGGGAGGATCCTACGAGCAGTACTTC	CASGLAGGSYEQYF
-	TRBV20-1	-	TRBJ2-7	TGCAGTGCTAGCCGGCCTAGAGGCGAGCAGTACTTC	CSASRPRGEQYF
-	TRBV7-9	-	TRBJ2-2	TGTGCCAGCAGCTGGCAGGGCACCGGGGAGCTGTTTTTT	CASSWQGTGELFF
TRBD1	TRBV2	many	TRBJ1-1	TGTGCCAGCAATCGACAGGGCATGAACACTGAAGCTTTCTTT	CASNRQGMNTEAFF
TRBD1	TRBV12-3/TRBV12-4	many	TRBJ1-5	TGTGCCAGCAGTTCCCATCAGGGGGCTGGTCAGCCCCAGCATTTT	CASSSHQGAGQPQHF
-	TRBV29-1	-	TRBJ1-2	TGCAGCGTCAGTTATGGCTACACCTTC	CSVSYGYTF
-	TRBV14	-	TRBJ2-1	TGTGCCAGCAGTTCCCTGGGGAGCTCCTACAATGAGCAGTTCTTC	CASSSLGSSYNEQFF
TRBD2	TRBV6-1	-	TRBJ2-3	TGTGCCAGCAGAAAAAGCGGGAGATCGGCAGATACGCAGTATTTT	CASRKSGRSADTQYF
-	TRBV24-1	few	TRBJ2-5	TGTGCCACCAGTGATTTGCACGGAGAAGAGACCCAGTACTTC	CATSDLHGEETQYF
TRBD2	TRBV6-1	-	TRBJ2-1	TGTGCCAGCACCAAAGTAGCGGGAGGGGCCTACAATGAGCAGTTCTTC	CASTKVAGGAYNEQFF
TRBD2	TRBV20-1	-	TRBJ2-5	TGCAGTGCTCAGGGACTAGCGGGAGGGTACCAAGAGACCCAGTACTTC	CSAQGLAGGYQETQYF
-	TRBV12-3/TRBV12-4	few	TRBJ2-5	TGTGCCAGCAGTTTGAAGGGGCAGAGGTGGGAGACCCAGTACTTC	CASSLKGQRWETQYF
TRBD1	TRBV18	few	TRBJ1-2	TGTGCCAGCTCACAGGGACAGCTAAACTATGGCTACACCTTC	CASSQGQLNYGYTF
TRBD2	TRBV11-3	many	TRBJ2-5	TGTGCCAGCAGCTTAGGCCCTCTCCTCGGACAGGAGGGGACTAGCGGGAGTACGGAGACCCAGTACTTC	CASSLGPLLGQEGTSGSTETQYF
-	TRBV19	-	TRBJ1-5	TGTGCCAGCTCCTTTACGAGGGGGTTGGAGCCCCAGCATTTT	CASSFTRGLEPQHF
TRBD1	TRBV12-3/TRBV12-4	many	TRBJ1-1	TGTGCCAGCTCACCTCCGGGACAGGGACTGGCCACTGAAGCTTTCTTT	CASSPPGQGLATEAFF
TRBD2	TRBV27	many	TRBJ2-5	TGTGCCAGCAGACCTAGCGGGATGGAGACCCAGTACTTC	CASRPSGMETQYF
-	TRBV18	once	TRBJ2-5	TGTGCCAGCTCACCCGGACAAGAAGAGACCCAGTACTTC	CASSPGQEETQYF
TRBD1	TRBV6-5	-	TRBJ2-7	TGTGCCAGCAGTTCGGACAGGATCCCCTACGAGCAGTACTTC	CASSSDRIPYEQYF
TRBD2	TRBV20-1	many	TRBJ2-3	TGCAGTGCTGGGACTAGCGGGGGTTACACAGATACGCAGTATTTT	CSAGTSGGYTDTQYF
-	TRBV30	-	TRBJ2-2	TGTGCCTGGAGAAGGGCGTGGGACACCGGGGAGCTGTTTTTT	CAWRRAWDTGELFF
-	TRBV27	-	TRBJ2-7	TGTGCCAGCAGTCCGGGACATAGCGTTCACGAGCAGTACTTC	CASSPGHSVHEQYF
TRBD2	TRBV25-1	few	TRBJ2-7	TGTGCCAGCAGTGACCCGGGACTAGGCGATCTTTCCTACGAGCAGTACTTC	CASSDPGLGDLSYEQYF
TRBD2	TRBV6-1	many	TRBJ2-7	TGTGCCAGCAGACCCGGGACTAGCGGGCCCTACGAGCAGTACTTC	CASRPGTSGPYEQYF
-	TRBV27	-	TRBJ2-7	TGTGCCAGCAGGTCGGGGGACACCCTCTACGAGCAGTACTTC	CASRSGDTLYEQYF
-	TRBV3-1	-	TRBJ2-2	TGTGCCAGCAGCCAGTGGGGGAGACAAAACACCGGGGAGCTGTTTTTT	CASSQWGRQNTGELFF
-	TRBV6-1	few	TRBJ1-2	TGTGCCAGCAGTCTTACAGGGACACTAGAGGGATACGGCTATGGCTACACCTTC	CASSLTGTLEGYGYGYTF
TRBD2	TRBV20-1	-	TRBJ2-3	TGCAGTGCTCTTGAGGGACTAGAGACAGATACGCAGTATTTT	CSALEGLETDTQYF
-	TRBV7-9	-	TRBJ2-7	TGTGCCACCAGCTCTCCCGCTAGGGGGAGGGAGCAGTACTTC	CATSSPARGREQYF
TRBD2	TRBV28	-	TRBJ2-7	TGTGCCAGCCTTGTCGGGGTAGCGGGGGAGCAGTACTTC	CASLVGVAGEQYF
-	TRBV12-3/TRBV12-4	-	TRBJ2-7	TGTGCCAGCAGTTTCCTCGGTTACGAGCAGTACTTC	CASSFLGYEQYF